This passage covers 13 T cell receptor beta chains from one sample sequenced in a study of blood T cell repertoires in COVID-19 (dated by TCRdb to about 2020). Receptor libraries were prepared by the immunoSEQ multiplex PCR assay. Not all clones reach the TCRdb copy of this immuneACCESS table, which keeps in-frame sequences only. Checked studies attribute under half of the gap to unresolved V genes and leave the rest unexplained. Here the sample has about 130,000 clones; approximately 81% occur a single time. Around 5.2% of the sample goes to the ten largest clones. Sequencing used peripheral blood. The receptors originated from a man in his fifties or sixties with acute or convalescent COVID-19.

The chain uses TRBV6-5 and TRBJ2-3, with D possibly matching TRBD2 (7 bases). Germline V gene sequence: CDR1 MNHEY, CDR2 SVGAGI. This CDR3 has 14 residues. Trimming stripped 2 bases from V and 5 bases from J, with 11 bases between. The CDR3 coding sequence is TGTGCCAGCAGTTACGGGGGAGGGGGAGATACGCAGTATTTT. Translated: CASSYGGGGDTQYF.

CDR3 amino acids: CASSSWGTEPMAEAFF. CDR3 sequence (DNA): TGTGCCAGCAGCTCCTGGGGGACAGAACCTATGGCTGAAGCTTTCTTT. V gene TRBV7-9 combines with J gene TRBJ1-1, with TRBD1 matching over 7 bases. The CDR3 runs to 16 residues. J lost 6 bases, V lost 4 bases, and 14 bases had no gene match. Germline CDR1 reads SEHNR; CDR2 reads FQNEAQ (reference sequence).

The J gene is TRBJ2-3, the V gene TRBV3-1 (or the pseudogene TRBV3-2), with 10 bases aligning to TRBD2. Looked up from germline, CDR1 is LGHDT and CDR2 is YNNKEL (reference sequence). Trimming took 10 bases from V and 2 from J; bases not matched to a gene: 6. This CDR3 region has 14 residues. The CDR3 bases are TGTGCCACATCAGCGGGGGGGTACACAGATACGCAGTATTTT. Its protein is CATSAGGYTDTQYF.

This clone was picked up many times. The rearrangement links TRBV7-9 to TRBJ2-3; the match to TRBD2 covers 7 bases. The ends lost 4 bases at V and 4 bases at J; junction bases unmatched: 8. This CDR3 is built from 15 residues. Germline CDR1 is SEHNR and CDR2 is FQNEAQ (reference sequence). The CDR3 sequence: CASSSRTRSADTQYF. The CDR3 DNA is TGTGCCAGCAGCTCACGGACTAGAAGCGCAGATACGCAGTATTTT.

The genes are TRBV5-8 and TRBJ2-2, with a weak D call TRBD1 (5 bases). The germline V gene encodes CDR1 SGHTS and CDR2 YDEGEE. CDR3 length: 15 amino acids. V was trimmed by 0 bases and J by 2 bases, leaving 8 bases between them. The CDR3: CASSLAGHNTGELFF. CDR3 nucleotides: TGTGCCAGCAGCTTGGCTGGACATAACACCGGGGAGCTGTTTTTT.

The CDR3 is CSARTENTQYF. Written as DNA, the CDR3 is TGCAGTGCTAGGACGGAGAATACGCAGTATTTT. This sequence joins TRBV20-1 and TRBJ2-3, with unresolved D. The CDR3 consists of 11 residues. Germline V gene sequence: CDR1 DFQATT, CDR2 SNEGSKA (reference sequence). Trimming shortened V by 3 bases and J by 7 bases, and 8 bases separated the two germline ends.

CDR3 nucleotides: TGTGCCAGCAGCTTAGATTTCCAGCGGGGAAGCACAGATACGCAGTATTTT. Translation gives CASSLDFQRGSTDTQYF. The genes are TRBV11-3 and TRBJ2-3; 7 bases match TRBD2. Germline trimming cut 0 bases from V and 0 bases from J; bases unmatched to any gene: 6. CDR1 SGHNT and CDR2 YENEEA come from the germline V gene. The length of the CDR3 is 17 residues.

The chain carries TRBV5-1 and TRBJ2-5; D perhaps matches TRBD2 (5 bases). Trimming removed 7 bases at V and 2 bases at J, with 15 bases between. This CDR3 is 14 amino acids long. Germline V gene sequence: CDR1 SGHRS, CDR2 YFSETQ. Written as DNA, the CDR3 is TGCGCCAGCCGCGGGTTGGCGGGTCAAGAGACCCAGTACTTC. Protein sequence: CASRGLAGQETQYF.

This clone was detected a few times. This sequence joins TRBV6-1 and TRBJ2-7, with TRBD1 identical over 7 bases. CDR3 length equals 15 residues. The germline gives CDR1 MNHNS, CDR2 SASEGT. J lost 1 base, V lost 3 bases, and 6 bases had no gene match. The CDR3 sequence: CASSEWGQPSYEQYF. In DNA form, the CDR3 reads TGTGCCAGCAGTGAGTGGGGACAGCCTTCCTACGAGCAGTACTTC.

This chain uses TRBV5-6 with TRBJ2-3, with a tentative D call TRBD2 (6 bases). This CDR3 comprises 19 residues. Trimming left V 1 base short and J 1 base short, with 22 bases between. CDR1 and CDR2 from the germline V gene are SGHDT and YYEEEE. Here the CDR3 DNA reads TGTGCCAGCAGCTTGTTCAGGGCGGGACTCCGGCCTGGCACAGATACGCAGTATTTT. Translating gives CASSLFRAGLRPGTDTQYF.

The rearrangement joins TRBV2 to TRBJ1-2; D unclear. CDR1 SNHLY and CDR2 FYNNEI come from the germline V gene. The CDR3 consists of 12 residues. V lost 6 bases and J 3 bases, leaving 8 bases between the germline ends. The CDR3 sequence is CASRTAYYGYTF. The CDR3 nucleotides are TGTGCCAGCAGAACAGCCTACTATGGCTACACCTTC.

The chain joins TRBV7-2 to TRBJ2-7, with 9 nucleotides matching TRBD2. Trimming at V came to 2 bases and at J to 7 bases, leaving 3 bases not matched to a gene. Germline V gene sequence: CDR1 SGHTA, CDR2 FQGNSA. The length of the CDR3 is 13 residues. The CDR3 protein is CASSLIAGEEQYF. CDR3 DNA sequence: TGTGCCAGCAGCTTAATAGCGGGAGAAGAGCAGTACTTC. Full variable domain (outside the CDR3, taken from reference TRBV7-2 and TRBJ2-7): GAGVSQSPSNKVTEKGKDVELRCDPISGHTALYWYRQSLGQGLEFLIYFQGNSAPDKSGLPSDRFSAERTGGSVSTLTIQRTQQEDSAVYLCASSLIAGEEQYFGPGTRLTVT.

The rearrangement uses TRBV9 and TRBJ1-2, with 9 bases aligning to TRBD1. The CDR3 is 14 amino acids. The V and J ends lost 3 bases and 8 bases, in that order; junction bases with no gene match: 8. Per the germline V gene, CDR1 is SGDLS and CDR2 is YYNGEE. CDR3 residues: CASSGDRGVYGYTF. Written as DNA, the CDR3 is TGTGCCAGCAGCGGAGACAGGGGGGTCTACGGCTACACCTTC.